The sequence of this T cell receptor beta chain was determined in a study of T-cell reconstitution after alpha-beta-depleted transplantation in children. Unique molecular identifiers tagged the TCRbeta library. MiXCR, run by TCRdb on the PCR reads, gives a single entry per CDR3 protein. The table has 500,000 or so distinct CDR3 sequences, about 30% seen once. The length of the CDR3 is 12 residues. Germline V gene sequence: CDR1 DFQATT, CDR2 SNEGSKA (reference sequence). V was pared by 3 bases and J by 1 base, with 6 bases between. This clonotype was observed many times. The rearrangement links TRBV20-1 to TRBJ1-2; weak D call: TRBD1 (6 bases). The sample here was PBMCs from the stem cell graft donor, taken from the stem cell graft. The receptor's source is a human donor who donated a stem cell graft to a child with aplastic anemia. CDR3 amino acids: CSARGHNYGYTF. The CDR3 DNA reads as TGCAGTGCTAGGGGACATAACTATGGCTACACCTTC.